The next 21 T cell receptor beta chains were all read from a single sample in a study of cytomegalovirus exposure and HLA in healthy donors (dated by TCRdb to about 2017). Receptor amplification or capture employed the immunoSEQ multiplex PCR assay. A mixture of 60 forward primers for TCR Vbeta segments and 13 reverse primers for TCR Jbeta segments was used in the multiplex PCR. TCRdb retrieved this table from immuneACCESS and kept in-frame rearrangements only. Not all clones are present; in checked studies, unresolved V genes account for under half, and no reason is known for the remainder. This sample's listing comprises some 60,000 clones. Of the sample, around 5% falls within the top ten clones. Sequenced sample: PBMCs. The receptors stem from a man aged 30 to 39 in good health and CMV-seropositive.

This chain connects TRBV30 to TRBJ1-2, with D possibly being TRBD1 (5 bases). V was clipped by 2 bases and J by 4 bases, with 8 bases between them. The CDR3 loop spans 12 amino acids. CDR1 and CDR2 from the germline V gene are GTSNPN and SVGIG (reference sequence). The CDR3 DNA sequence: TGTGCCTGGAGTCCGGACACCTATGGCTACACCTTC. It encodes CAWSPDTYGYTF.

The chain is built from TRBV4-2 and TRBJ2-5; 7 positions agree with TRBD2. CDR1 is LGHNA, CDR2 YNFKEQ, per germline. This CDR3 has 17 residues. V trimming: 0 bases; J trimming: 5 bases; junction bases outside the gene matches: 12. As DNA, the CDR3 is TGTGCCAGCAGCCAAGAATCGGGGGAGGGCCCTCGGGAGACCCAGTACTTC. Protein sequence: CASSQESGEGPRETQYF.

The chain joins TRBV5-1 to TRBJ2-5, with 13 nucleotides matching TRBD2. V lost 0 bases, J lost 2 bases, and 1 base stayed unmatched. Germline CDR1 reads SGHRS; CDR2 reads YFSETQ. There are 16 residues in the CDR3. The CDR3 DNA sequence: TGCGCCAGCAGCTTGGGACTAGCGGGAGGTCAAGAGACCCAGTACTTC. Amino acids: CASSLGLAGGQETQYF.

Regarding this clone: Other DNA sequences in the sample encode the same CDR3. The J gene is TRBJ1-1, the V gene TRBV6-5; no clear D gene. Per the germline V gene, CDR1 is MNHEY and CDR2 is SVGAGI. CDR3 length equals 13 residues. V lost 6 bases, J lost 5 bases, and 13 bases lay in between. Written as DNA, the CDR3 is TGTGCCAGCAGCCCAAATGTCTATACTGAAGCTTTCTTT. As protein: CASSPNVYTEAFF.

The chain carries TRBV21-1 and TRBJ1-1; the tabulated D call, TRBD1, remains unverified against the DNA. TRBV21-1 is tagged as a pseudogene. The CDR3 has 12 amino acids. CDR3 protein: CASSRGLSEAFF. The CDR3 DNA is TGTGCCAGCAGCCGTGGGCTCTCTGAAGCTTTCTTT.

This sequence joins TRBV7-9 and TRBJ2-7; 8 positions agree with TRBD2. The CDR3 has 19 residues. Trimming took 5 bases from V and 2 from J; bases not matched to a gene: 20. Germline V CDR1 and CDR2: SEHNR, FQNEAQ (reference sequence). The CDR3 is CASSRGPGGWGDTPYEQYF. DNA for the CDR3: TGTGCCAGCAGCCGGGGGCCGGGAGGGTGGGGGGATACGCCCTACGAGCAGTACTTC.

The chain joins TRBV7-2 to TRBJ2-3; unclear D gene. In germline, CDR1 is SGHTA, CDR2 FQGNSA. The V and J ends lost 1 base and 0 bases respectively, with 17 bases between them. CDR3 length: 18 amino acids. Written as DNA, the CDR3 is TGTGCCAGCAGCTTAGTTCGGCGACAAGCCCCGAGCACAGATACGCAGTATTTT. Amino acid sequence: CASSLVRRQAPSTDTQYF.

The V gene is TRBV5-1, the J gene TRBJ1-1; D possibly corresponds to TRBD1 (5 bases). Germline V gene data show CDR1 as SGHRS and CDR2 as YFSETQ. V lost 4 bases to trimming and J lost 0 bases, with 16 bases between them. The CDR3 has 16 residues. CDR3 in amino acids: CASSATIRVVNTEAFF. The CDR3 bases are TGCGCCAGCAGCGCCACCATCAGGGTGGTGAACACTGAAGCTTTCTTT.

The CDR3, as DNA: TGCGCCAGCAGCCCACAGGGGGCTTTAGTGAACGAGCAGTACTTC. This codes for CASSPQGALVNEQYF. The chain combines TRBV5-1 with TRBJ2-7, with 9 bases matching TRBD1. Germline CDR1 reads SGHRS; CDR2 reads YFSETQ. CDR3 length: 15 amino acids. V dropped 4 bases and J dropped 5; count of bases not matched to a gene: 10.

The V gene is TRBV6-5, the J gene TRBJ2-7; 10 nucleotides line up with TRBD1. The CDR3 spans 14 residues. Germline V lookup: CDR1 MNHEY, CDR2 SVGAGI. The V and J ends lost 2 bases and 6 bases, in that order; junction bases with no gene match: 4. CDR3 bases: TGTGCCAGCAGTTACGGGACAGGGGCTCGCGAGCAGTACTTC. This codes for CASSYGTGAREQYF.

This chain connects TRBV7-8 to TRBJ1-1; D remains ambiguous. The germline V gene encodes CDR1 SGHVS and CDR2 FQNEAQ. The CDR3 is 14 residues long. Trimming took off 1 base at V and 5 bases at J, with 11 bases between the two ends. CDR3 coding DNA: TGTGCCAGCAGCTTAGAACCTAGTCGGACTGAAGCTTTCTTT. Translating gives CASSLEPSRTEAFF.

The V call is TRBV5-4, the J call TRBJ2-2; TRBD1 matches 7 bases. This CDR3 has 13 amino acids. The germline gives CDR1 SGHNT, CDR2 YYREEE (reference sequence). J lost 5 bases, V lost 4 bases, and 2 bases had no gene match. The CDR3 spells CASSKQGTGELFF. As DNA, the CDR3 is TGTGCCAGCAGCAAACAGGGGACCGGGGAGCTGTTTTTT. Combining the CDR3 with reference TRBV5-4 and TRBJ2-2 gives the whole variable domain ETGVTQSPTHLIKTRGQQVTLRCSSQSGHNTVSWYQQALGQGPQFIFQYYREEENGRGNFPPRFSGLQFPNYSSELNVNALELDDSALYLCASSKQGTGELFFGEGSRLTVL.

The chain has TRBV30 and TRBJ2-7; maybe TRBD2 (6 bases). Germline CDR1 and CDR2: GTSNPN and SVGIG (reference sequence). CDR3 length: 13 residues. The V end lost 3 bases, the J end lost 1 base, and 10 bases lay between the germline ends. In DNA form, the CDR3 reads TGTGCCTGGAGCGGAGGGTTGTCCTACGAGCAGTACTTC. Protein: CAWSGGLSYEQYF.

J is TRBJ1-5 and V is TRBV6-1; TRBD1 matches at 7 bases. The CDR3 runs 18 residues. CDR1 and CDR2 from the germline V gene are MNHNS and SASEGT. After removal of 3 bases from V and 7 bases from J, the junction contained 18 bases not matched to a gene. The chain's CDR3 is CASSEIRYFRQGSQPQHF. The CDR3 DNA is TGTGCCAGCAGTGAGATTCGCTATTTTAGACAGGGAAGCCAGCCCCAGCATTTT.

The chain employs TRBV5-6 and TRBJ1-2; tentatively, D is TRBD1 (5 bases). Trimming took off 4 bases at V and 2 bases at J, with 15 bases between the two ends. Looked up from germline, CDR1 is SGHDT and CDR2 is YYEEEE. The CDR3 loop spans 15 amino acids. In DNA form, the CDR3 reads TGTGCCAGCAGCCCAAGAGTCCAGGGAAACTATGGCTACACCTTC. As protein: CASSPRVQGNYGYTF.

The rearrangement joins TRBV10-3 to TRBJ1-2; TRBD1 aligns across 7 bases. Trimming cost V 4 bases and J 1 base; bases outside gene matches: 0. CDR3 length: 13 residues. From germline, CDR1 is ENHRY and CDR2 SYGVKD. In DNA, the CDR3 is TGTGCCATCAGTGGGGACAGTAACTATGGCTACACCTTC. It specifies CAISGDSNYGYTF.

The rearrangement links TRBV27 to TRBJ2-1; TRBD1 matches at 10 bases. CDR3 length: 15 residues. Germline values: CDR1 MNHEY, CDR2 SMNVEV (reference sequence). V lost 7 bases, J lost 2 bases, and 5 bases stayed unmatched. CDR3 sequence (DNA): TGTGCCAGCACTAGCGGACAGGGGGCCTACAATGAGCAGTTCTTC. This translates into CASTSGQGAYNEQFF.

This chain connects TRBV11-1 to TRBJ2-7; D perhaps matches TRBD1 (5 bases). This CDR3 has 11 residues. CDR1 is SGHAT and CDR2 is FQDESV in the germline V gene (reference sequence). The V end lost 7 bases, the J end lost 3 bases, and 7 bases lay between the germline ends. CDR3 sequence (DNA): TGTGCCAGCACCGACAGCTACGAGCAGTACTTC. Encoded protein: CASTDSYEQYF.

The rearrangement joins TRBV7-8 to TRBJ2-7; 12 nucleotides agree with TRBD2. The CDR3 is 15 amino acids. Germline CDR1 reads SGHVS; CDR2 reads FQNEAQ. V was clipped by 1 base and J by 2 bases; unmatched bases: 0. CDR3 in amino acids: CASSLGLAGAYEQYF. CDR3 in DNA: TGTGCCAGCAGCTTAGGACTAGCGGGGGCCTACGAGCAGTACTTC.

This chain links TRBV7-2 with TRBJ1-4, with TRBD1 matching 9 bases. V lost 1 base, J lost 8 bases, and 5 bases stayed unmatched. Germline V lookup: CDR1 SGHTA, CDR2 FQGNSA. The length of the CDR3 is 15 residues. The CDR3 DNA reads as TGTGCCAGCAGCTTAGTTTGGACAGGGGTCGAAAAACTGTTTTTT. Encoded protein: CASSLVWTGVEKLFF.

The CDR3 DNA reads as TGTGCCAGCAGCCCATTCGCGGGTGGCTACACCTTC. Translation: CASSPFAGGYTF. The genes are TRBV14 and TRBJ1-2, with D unclear. The CDR3 loop spans 12 amino acids. The V end was cut by 4 bases, the J end by 7 bases, with 10 bases between. CDR1 and CDR2 from the germline V gene are SGHDN and FVKESK. The full variable domain, with the rest looked up from reference TRBV14 and TRBJ1-2, is EAGVTQFPSHSVIEKGQTVTLRCDPISGHDNLYWYRRVMGKEIKFLLHFVKESKQDESGMPNNRFLAERTGGTYSTLKVQPAELEDSGVYFCASSPFAGGYTFGSGTRLTVV.